This T cell receptor (beta chain) was captured in a study of blood T cell repertoires in COVID-19. Study overall: Acute and convalescent COVID-19 specimens originated in the United States, Italy and Spain.

Method: immunoSEQ multiplex PCR; TCRdb's copy keeps in-frame clones and lacks some. This table holds some 80,000 clones, approximately 84% found once. V was clipped by 4 bases and J by 5 bases; unmatched bases: 19. The CDR3 loop spans 21 amino acids. In germline, CDR1 is MGHRA, CDR2 YSYEKL. The V gene is TRBV4-1, the J gene TRBJ2-2, with 13 bases lining up with TRBD2. This clonotype was obtained from a man aged 55 to 70 with COVID-19, enrolled during active disease. Input material: peripheral blood. This CDR3 reads CASSLLRQGTSGGARTGELFF. In nucleotides, the CDR3 is TGCGCCAGCAGCCTACTAAGACAGGGAACTAGCGGGGGGGCGAGGACCGGGGAGCTGTTTTTT.